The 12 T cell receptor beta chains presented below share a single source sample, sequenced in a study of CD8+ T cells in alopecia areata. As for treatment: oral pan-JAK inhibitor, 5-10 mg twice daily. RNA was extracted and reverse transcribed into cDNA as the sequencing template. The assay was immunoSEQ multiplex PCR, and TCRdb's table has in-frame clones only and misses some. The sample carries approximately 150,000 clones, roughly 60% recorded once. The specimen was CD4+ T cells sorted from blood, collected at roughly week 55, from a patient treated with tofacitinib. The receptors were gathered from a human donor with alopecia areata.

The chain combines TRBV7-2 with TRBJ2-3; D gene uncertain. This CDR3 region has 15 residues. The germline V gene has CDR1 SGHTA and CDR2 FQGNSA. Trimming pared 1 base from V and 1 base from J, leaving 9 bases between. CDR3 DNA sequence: TGTGCCAGCAGCTTAGGGCTAGACCGCACAGATACGCAGTATTTT. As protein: CASSLGLDRTDTQYF. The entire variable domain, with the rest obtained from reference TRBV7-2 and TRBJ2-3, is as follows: GAGVSQSPSNKVTEKGKDVELRCDPISGHTALYWYRQSLGQGLEFLIYFQGNSAPDKSGLPSDRFSAERTGGSVSTLTIQRTQQEDSAVYLCASSLGLDRTDTQYFGPGTRLTVL.

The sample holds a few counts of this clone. CDR3 loop: CATSRDSVGADGYTF. In DNA, the CDR3 is TGTGCCACCAGCAGAGATAGTGTGGGCGCCGATGGCTACACCTTC. This chain connects TRBV15 to TRBJ1-2, with D unclear. CDR3 length: 15 amino acids. The V and J ends lost 0 bases and 6 bases respectively, with 14 bases between them. Per the germline V gene, CDR1 is LNHNV and CDR2 is YYDKDF (reference sequence).

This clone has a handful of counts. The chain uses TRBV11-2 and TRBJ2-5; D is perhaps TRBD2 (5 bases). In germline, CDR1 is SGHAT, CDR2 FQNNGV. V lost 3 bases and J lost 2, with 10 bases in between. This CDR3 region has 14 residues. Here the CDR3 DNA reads TGTGCCAGCAGCTTGGTTCGAGGGCAAGAGACCCAGTACTTC. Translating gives CASSLVRGQETQYF.

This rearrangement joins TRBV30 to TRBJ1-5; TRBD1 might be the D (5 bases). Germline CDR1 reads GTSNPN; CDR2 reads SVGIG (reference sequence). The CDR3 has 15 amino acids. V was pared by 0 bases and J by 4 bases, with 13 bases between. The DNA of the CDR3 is TGTGCCTGGAGTGTACGGGAAGGGGAAAATCAGCCCCAGCATTTT. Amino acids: CAWSVREGENQPQHF.

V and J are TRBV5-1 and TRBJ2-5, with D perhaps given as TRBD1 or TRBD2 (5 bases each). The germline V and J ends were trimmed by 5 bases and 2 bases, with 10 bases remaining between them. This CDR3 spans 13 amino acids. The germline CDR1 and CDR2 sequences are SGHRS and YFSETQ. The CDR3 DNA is TGCGCCAGCAGGACCGGGACGCAAGAGACCCAGTACTTC. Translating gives CASRTGTQETQYF.

The CDR3 DNA sequence: TGTGCCAGCAGAGGAAGTAGGGGGACACACACTGAAGCTTTCTTT. Translated: CASRGSRGTHTEAFF. The genes are TRBV6-5 and TRBJ1-1, with D possibly matching TRBD1 (6 bases). The CDR3 contains 15 residues. Looked up from germline, CDR1 is MNHEY and CDR2 is SVGAGI. V was pared by 6 bases and J by 3 bases, with 17 bases between.

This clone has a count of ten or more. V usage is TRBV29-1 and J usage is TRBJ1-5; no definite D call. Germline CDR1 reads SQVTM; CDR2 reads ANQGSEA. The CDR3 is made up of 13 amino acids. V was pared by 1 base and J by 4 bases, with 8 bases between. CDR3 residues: CSVEVGRNQPQHF. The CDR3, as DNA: TGCAGCGTTGAAGTAGGGAGGAATCAGCCCCAGCATTTT.

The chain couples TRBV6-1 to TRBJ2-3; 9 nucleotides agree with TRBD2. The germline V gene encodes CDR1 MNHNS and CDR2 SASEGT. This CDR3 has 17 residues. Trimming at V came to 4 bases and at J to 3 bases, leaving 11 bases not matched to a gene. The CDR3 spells CASSVQGSGGYTDTQYF. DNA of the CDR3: TGTGCCAGCAGTGTCCAGGGTAGCGGGGGATATACAGATACGCAGTATTTT.

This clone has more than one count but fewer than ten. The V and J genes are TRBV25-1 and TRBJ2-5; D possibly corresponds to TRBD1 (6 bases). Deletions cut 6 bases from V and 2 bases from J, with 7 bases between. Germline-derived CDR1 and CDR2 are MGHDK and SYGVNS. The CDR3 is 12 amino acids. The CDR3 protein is CASSQGQETQYF. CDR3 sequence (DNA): TGTGCCAGCAGCCAGGGGCAAGAGACCCAGTACTTC.

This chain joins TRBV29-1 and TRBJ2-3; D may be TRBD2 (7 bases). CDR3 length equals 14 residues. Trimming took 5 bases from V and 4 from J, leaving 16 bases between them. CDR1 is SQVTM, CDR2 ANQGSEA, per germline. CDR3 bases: TGCAGCGTTTTTGCGGGGGCGGGCGCAGATACGCAGTATTTT. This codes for CSVFAGAGADTQYF.

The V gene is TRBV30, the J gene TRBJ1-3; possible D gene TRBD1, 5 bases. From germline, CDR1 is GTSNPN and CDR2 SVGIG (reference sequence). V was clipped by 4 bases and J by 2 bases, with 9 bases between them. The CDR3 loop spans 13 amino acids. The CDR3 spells CAWTSGPGNTIYF. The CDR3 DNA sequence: TGTGCCTGGACCTCAGGGCCTGGAAACACCATATATTTT.

CDR3 in amino acids: CASSLQLAGSDTQYF. CDR3 coding DNA: TGTGCCAGCAGCTTACAGCTAGCGGGGTCAGATACGCAGTATTTT. The chain couples TRBV7-2 to TRBJ2-3; 9 bases map to TRBD2. Germline V lookup: CDR1 SGHTA, CDR2 FQGNSA. V lost 2 bases, J lost 4 bases, and 4 bases stayed unmatched. CDR3 size: 15 residues.